Detailed here is one T cell receptor beta chain. Its antigen is not known. These data come from a study of T cells in Graves' hyperthyroidism and ophthalmopathy. Study overall: Blood was drawn when the patient was first diagnosed and still untreated.

Study observations and caveats: Blood held most thyroid clonotypes expanded above 0.001 frequency.

In germline, CDR1 is GTSNPN, CDR2 SVGIG (reference sequence). Trimming removed 2 bases at V and 6 bases at J, with 11 bases between. The CDR3 is made up of 12 amino acids. From RNA transcripts, TCR beta CDR3 regions were amplified. First-round RT-PCR targeting the TCR CDR3 was performed with the HTBI primer set. TCRdb passed the multiplex PCR reads through MiXCR, listing each CDR3 protein once. The sample shows roughly 360,000 distinct CDR3 sequences, roughly 14% of them seen only once. Sequenced sample: blood. The V gene is TRBV30, the J gene TRBJ2-7; weak D call: TRBD1 (6 bases). This clonotype was sampled from a man aged 30 to 39 with Graves' hyperthyroidism that later progressed to Graves' ophthalmopathy. The CDR3 region is CAWSQGMGEQYF. Written as DNA, the CDR3 is TGTGCCTGGAGTCAGGGGATGGGCGAGCAGTACTTC. Full variable domain (missing parts from reference TRBV30 and TRBJ2-7): SQTIHQWPATLVQPVGSPLSLECTVEGTSNPNLYWYRQAAGRGLQLLFYSVGIGQISSEVPQNLSASRPQDRQFILSSKKLLLSDSGFYLCAWSQGMGEQYFGPGTRLTVT.